The clone carrying this TCR beta chain was observed many times. Its antigen is not known. Researchers made TCR cDNA using 5'RACE template switching, and this step added a universal primer site and UMIs. TCRdb ran MiXCR on the 5' RACE reads and lists one entry per CDR3 protein. This table has about 170,000 distinct CDR3 sequences, 5.5% to 7.5% appearing once. The V and J ends lost 0 bases and 1 base respectively, with 11 bases between them. Per the germline V gene, CDR1 is SGHRS and CDR2 is YFSETQ. The CDR3 spans 15 residues. The data stem from a study of T cells after yellow fever vaccination. Turning to the study itself: SMART-Seq v4 Ultra Low Input prepared the low-cell-number fractions.

Broader study findings: Detected again after the booster were most primary-vaccination clones, at 96% CD4 and 88% CD8. Overlap between CD4 and CD8 compartments was detected for a small share of clonotypes.

V and J are TRBV5-1 and TRBJ2-7; D is unresolved. The sequence was collected from a man aged 18 to 30 who received the YFV17D yellow fever vaccine. Sequencing used CD4+ T cells sorted from PBMCs, obtained on the day of the first yellow fever vaccination. CDR3 DNA sequence: TGCGCCAGCAGCTTGGTCGGCAGCCCATCCTACGAGCAGTACTTC. It codes for CASSLVGSPSYEQYF.